This T cell receptor beta chain was obtained from a study of cytomegalovirus exposure and HLA in healthy donors. Here immunoSEQ multiplex PCR was the method, and the copy in TCRdb shows in-frame clones only, minus some. This sample yields about 110,000 clones, of which almost 96% are seen a single time; 0.67% belongs to the top ten. The study's findings and limits: Most TCR sequences were seen very rarely across donors, but some public TCRs occurred in many. Within the 100 to 150 validation repertoires, first-cohort TCR clusters tended to co-occur, according to a later analysis.

A note on this clone: Antigen unknown.

This CDR3 is 13 amino acids long. Trimming removed 6 bases from V and 2 bases from J; junction bases left unmatched: 3. Per the germline V gene, CDR1 is MNHGY and CDR2 is SAAAGT. The clonotype comes from a young woman in good health and CMV-seronegative. Sequencing was done on a sample of PBMCs. V usage is TRBV6-8 and J usage is TRBJ1-2, with TRBD1 matching over 7 bases. The CDR3: CASSPTGNYGYTF. CDR3 in DNA: TGTGCCAGCAGCCCGACAGGGAACTATGGCTACACCTTC.